The 5 T cell receptor beta chains listed next were all sequenced from one sample in a study of CD8+CD57+ T cells in acquired aplastic anemia. The template for TCR beta VDJ and CDR3 sequence profiling was genomic DNA. From the reads, TCRdb called clonotypes with MiXCR, one entry per CDR3 protein. The sample lists 95,000 to 120,000 distinct CDR3 sequences, 51% seen once, with approximately 32% in the top ten. Sequenced sample: sorted CD4+, CD8+, or CD8+CD57+ T cells (not recorded which) from PBMCs. These TCRs come from a human donor in good health, serving as a control.

This clonotype turned up a few times. A much larger clone lies a single base off, so this may be a read error. The chain couples TRBV12-3 or TRBV12-4 to TRBJ1-1; 9 nucleotides line up with TRBD1. This CDR3 is 14 amino acids long. CDR3 residues: CASSRTGANTEALF. The CDR3 DNA is TGTGCCAGCAGTCGGACAGGGGCGAACACTGAAGCTCTCTTT.

The V and J genes are TRBV11-2 and TRBJ1-2, with 7 positions matching TRBD1. Per germline, CDR1 SGHAT and CDR2 FQNNGV. Trimming at V came to 5 bases and at J to 4 bases, leaving 16 bases not matched to a gene. The CDR3 has 17 amino acids. CDR3 sequence reads: CASSTVKGALLVYGYTF. As DNA, the CDR3 is TGTGCCAGCAGCACCGTAAAGGGGGCCCTTCTGGTCTATGGCTACACCTTC.

This chain connects TRBV19 to TRBJ2-5; perhaps D is TRBD1 or TRBD2 (7 bases each). From germline, CDR1 is LNHDA and CDR2 SQIVND (reference sequence). Between the trimmed V and J ends, which lost 2 bases and 4 bases, there was a span of 14 bases. The CDR3 runs to 15 residues. The CDR3 nucleotides read TGTGCCAGTAGTATATCAGGGGGGGCAGGAGAGACCCAGTACTTC. Translation gives CASSISGGAGETQYF.

The rearrangement uses TRBV11-1 and TRBJ2-1; no reliable D call. Looked up from germline, CDR1 is SGHAT and CDR2 is FQDESV (reference sequence). The ends were cut back, 5 bases at V and 5 bases at J, with 16 bases in the middle. CDR3 length: 15 amino acids. The CDR3 sequence: CASSTHFSVHNEQFF. The CDR3 nucleotides are TGTGCCAGCAGCACCCATTTTTCTGTCCACAATGAGCAGTTCTTC.

This clonotype was seen many times. The gene calls are TRBV11-2 and TRBJ1-6; no clear D gene. The V gene lost 0 bases and the J gene lost 4 bases, with 7 bases spanning the gap. Germline-derived CDR1 and CDR2 are SGHAT and FQNNGV. The CDR3 is 15 amino acids. CDR3 coding DNA: TGTGCCAGCAGCTTAGATACGGATTATAATTCACCCCTCCACTTT. It is translated as CASSLDTDYNSPLHF.